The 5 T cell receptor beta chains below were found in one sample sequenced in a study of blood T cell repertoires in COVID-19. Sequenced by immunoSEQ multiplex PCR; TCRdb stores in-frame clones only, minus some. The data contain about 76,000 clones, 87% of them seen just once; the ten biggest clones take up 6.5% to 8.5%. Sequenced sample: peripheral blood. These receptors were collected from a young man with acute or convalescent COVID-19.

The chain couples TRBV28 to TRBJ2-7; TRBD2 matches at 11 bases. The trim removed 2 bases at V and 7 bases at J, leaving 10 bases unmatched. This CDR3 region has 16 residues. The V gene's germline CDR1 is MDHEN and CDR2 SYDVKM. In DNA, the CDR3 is TGTGCCAGCAGTTTACCCTCTAGCGGGAGGCGAGGAGAGCAGTACTTC. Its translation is CASSLPSSGRRGEQYF. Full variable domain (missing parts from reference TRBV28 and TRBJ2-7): DVKVTQSSRYLVKRTGEKVFLECVQDMDHENMFWYRQDPGLGLRLIYFSYDVKMKEKGDIPEGYSVSREKKERFSLILESASTNQTSMYLCASSLPSSGRRGEQYFGPGTRLTVT.

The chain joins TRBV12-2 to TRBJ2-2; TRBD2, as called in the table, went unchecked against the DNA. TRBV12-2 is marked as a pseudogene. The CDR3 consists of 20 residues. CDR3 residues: CASRLVEGLAGGRGTGELFF. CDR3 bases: TGTGCAAGTCGCTTAGTGGAGGGACTAGCGGGAGGCCGGGGGACCGGGGAGCTGTTTTTT.

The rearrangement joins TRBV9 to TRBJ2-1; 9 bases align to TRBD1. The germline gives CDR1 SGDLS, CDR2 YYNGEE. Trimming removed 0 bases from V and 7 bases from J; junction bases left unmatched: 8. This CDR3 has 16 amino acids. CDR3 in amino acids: CASSVADRGGLNEQFF. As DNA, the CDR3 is TGTGCCAGCAGCGTAGCAGACAGGGGGGGTTTGAATGAGCAGTTCTTC.

CDR3 nucleotide sequence: TGTGCCAGCAGTTCCCGACAGAGCTATGGCTACACCTTC. Translating gives CASSSRQSYGYTF. The genes are TRBV27 and TRBJ1-2, with a weak D call TRBD1 (5 bases). Per germline, CDR1 MNHEY and CDR2 SMNVEV (reference sequence). CDR3 length: 13 amino acids. V dropped 4 bases and J dropped 4 bases, with 10 bases sitting between them.

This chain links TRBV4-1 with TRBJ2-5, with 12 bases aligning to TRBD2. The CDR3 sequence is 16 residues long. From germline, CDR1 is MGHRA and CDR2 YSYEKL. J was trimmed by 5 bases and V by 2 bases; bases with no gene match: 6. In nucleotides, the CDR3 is TGCGCCAGCAGCCAACTCGGACTAGCGGGACGGGAGACCCAGTACTTC. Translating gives CASSQLGLAGRETQYF.